The entry that follows covers one T cell receptor beta chain sequence. Antigen: not known. The entry originates in a study of cytomegalovirus exposure and HLA in healthy donors. In germline, CDR1 is SGHNT, CDR2 YYREEE (reference sequence). The CDR3 extends over 16 amino acids. V shed 5 bases and J 7 bases; nucleotides not matched to a gene: 16. Amplification used 60 Vbeta primers and 13 Jbeta primers. The data were produced by immunoSEQ multiplex PCR, yet TCRdb's version contains in-frame clones alone and is incomplete. The sample contains about 180,000 clones, over 70% of which appear only once. Broader study findings: There were some public TCRs occurring in many donors, but most TCR sequences were rare.

The source of this sequence is a woman aged 45-65 years in good health and CMV-seronegative. Input material: PBMCs. This rearrangement joins TRBV5-4 to TRBJ2-7, with TRBD2 matching 9 bases. The CDR3 protein is CASSPGGAGGPLEQYF. CDR3 DNA: TGTGCCAGCAGTCCCGGGGGAGCGGGAGGCCCCTTGGAGCAGTACTTC.